The rows below give T cell receptor beta chains drawn from one sample of a study of T-cell reconstitution after alpha-beta-depleted transplantation in children. TCRdb ran MiXCR on the PCR reads and lists one entry per CDR3 protein. Among 500,000 to 600,000 distinct CDR3 sequences listed, roughly 33% were seen once. This specimen consisted of PBMCs from the stem cell graft donor, obtained from the stem cell graft. These receptors all stem from a human donor who donated a stem cell graft to a child with aplastic anemia. CDR3s include the opening cysteine and the closing phenylalanine or tryptophan. A D gene is named only where the DNA matches it firmly. The listing skips clone size in some rows; elsewhere it reads once, few, many or a size class.

d_gene	j_gene	len	v_gene	abundance	CDR3aa	CDR3nt
TRBD1	TRBJ1-6	15	TRBV7-3	few	CASSRGGQGSSPLHF	TGTGCCAGCAGCCGCGGCGGACAGGGGAGTTCACCCCTCCACTTT
TRBD1	TRBJ2-1	15	TRBV7-6	-	CASSLERPGGSEQFF	TGTGCCAGCAGCTTAGAGAGACCAGGGGGTTCTGAGCAGTTCTTC
-	TRBJ2-7	15	TRBV7-2	-	CASSLFAGSSYEQYF	TGTGCCAGCAGCTTATTTGCGGGGAGCTCCTACGAGCAGTACTTC
-	TRBJ2-1	11	TRBV6-1	-	CASSDPFKGFF	TGTGCCAGCAGTGACCCCTTTAAGGGCTTCTTC
-	TRBJ1-1	15	TRBV12-3/TRBV12-4	few	CASSPTGNMNTEAFF	TGTGCCAGCAGTCCGACCGGGAACATGAACACTGAAGCTTTCTTT
TRBD2	TRBJ2-7	17	TRBV20-1	-	CSARGTSGRPRRDEQYF	TGCAGTGCTAGAGGTACAAGCGGGAGGCCCCGTCGGGACGAGCAGTACTTC
-	TRBJ1-2	16	TRBV5-1	-	CASSFSVGRATYGYTF	TGCGCCAGCAGCTTTTCAGTTGGAAGGGCGACCTATGGCTACACCTTC
TRBD1	TRBJ1-3	19	TRBV11-2	-	CASSLRGQGLAGPGNTIYF	TGTGCCAGCAGCTTAAGGGGGCAGGGGTTAGCAGGTCCCGGAAACACCATATATTTT
-	TRBJ1-1	14	TRBV27	-	CASRGGQKNTEAFF	TGTGCCAGCAGGGGAGGACAGAAGAACACTGAAGCTTTCTTT
TRBD2	TRBJ2-3	15	TRBV3-1	-	CASSQDWNSGRRQYF	TGTGCCAGCAGCCAAGATTGGAATAGCGGGAGGCGGCAGTATTTT
TRBD1	TRBJ1-1	16	TRBV12-3/TRBV12-4	-	CASSFSGTGGNTEAFF	TGTGCCAGCAGTTTTAGCGGGACAGGGGGAAACACTGAAGCTTTCTTT
TRBD2	TRBJ2-1	18	TRBV7-7	few	CASSPVTSGSQRGIEQFF	TGTGCCAGCAGCCCCGTAACTAGCGGGAGCCAGAGAGGTATTGAGCAGTTCTTC
-	TRBJ1-1	15	TRBV18	-	CASSPMGLQNTEAFF	TGTGCCAGCTCACCAATGGGCCTACAGAACACTGAAGCTTTCTTT
-	TRBJ1-5	12	TRBV25-1	-	CASSESGDPQHF	TGTGCCAGCAGTGAATCTGGCGACCCCCAGCATTTT
-	TRBJ2-3	14	TRBV12-3/TRBV12-4	few	CASSQIGDSDTQYF	TGTGCCAGCAGCCAAATAGGGGATTCAGATACGCAGTATTTT
TRBD1	TRBJ2-5	14	TRBV12-3/TRBV12-4	-	CASRDRDRRETQYF	TGTGCCAGCAGAGACAGGGATCGCCGGGAGACCCAGTACTTC
TRBD1	TRBJ1-2	15	TRBV9	-	CASSVHGTGQAGYTF	TGTGCCAGCAGCGTACATGGGACAGGGCAAGCTGGCTACACCTTC
-	TRBJ1-1	12	TRBV30	few	CAWSDNGGEAFF	TGTGCCTGGAGTGATAACGGAGGTGAAGCTTTCTTT
-	TRBJ2-3	18	TRBV3-1	-	CASSPARDARVNTDTQYF	TGTGCCAGCAGCCCGGCTCGGGACGCCCGTGTTAACACAGATACGCAGTATTTT
-	TRBJ2-1	20	TRBV11-2	-	CASSLVGGRPLQREYNEQFF	TGTGCCAGCAGCTTAGTGGGGGGCAGGCCCTTACAGCGGGAATACAATGAGCAGTTCTTC
-	TRBJ2-7	17	TRBV20-1	few	CSARDTLRTLYSYEQYF	TGCAGTGCTAGAGATACATTACGTACCCTCTACTCCTACGAGCAGTACTTC
-	TRBJ2-1	12	TRBV9	-	CASSLNGNEQFF	TGTGCCAGCAGCTTAAATGGCAATGAGCAGTTCTTC
TRBD2	TRBJ2-1	17	TRBV5-5	few	CASSLGKPSGSRDEQFF	TGTGCCAGCAGCTTGGGGAAACCTAGCGGGAGTCGTGATGAGCAGTTCTTC
-	TRBJ1-1	15	TRBV7-2	few	CASSLGLWGATEAFF	TGTGCCAGCAGCTTGGGGCTTTGGGGGGCCACTGAAGCTTTCTTT
TRBD2	TRBJ2-7	14	TRBV6-1	few	CASSPPGGGYEQYF	TGTGCCAGCAGCCCCCCGGGAGGGGGTTACGAGCAGTACTTC
TRBD1	TRBJ2-2	15	TRBV5-1	-	CASSTRTGFTGELFF	TGCGCCAGCAGCACAAGGACAGGGTTCACCGGGGAGCTGTTTTTT
-	TRBJ1-1	14	TRBV19	-	CASSMSRGRTEAFF	TGTGCCAGTAGTATGAGCCGGGGGCGAACTGAAGCTTTCTTT
TRBD2	TRBJ2-1	12	TRBV7-2	-	CASSLLAAEQFF	TGTGCCAGCAGCCTACTAGCGGCTGAGCAGTTCTTC
-	TRBJ1-5	13	TRBV29-1	few	CSVVDPRQWTQHF	TGCAGCGTTGTGGACCCACGCCAATGGACCCAGCATTTT
TRBD1	TRBJ2-2	14	TRBV29-1	few	CSVGSDRVIGELFF	TGCAGCGTTGGATCGGACAGGGTGATCGGGGAGCTGTTTTTT
TRBD2	TRBJ2-1	14	TRBV20-1	-	CSARDLAGRNEQFF	TGCAGTGCTAGAGACCTAGCGGGACGCAATGAGCAGTTCTTC
TRBD1	TRBJ2-6	17	TRBV6-2/TRBV6-3	-	CASSWDRVGSGANVLTF	TGTGCCAGCAGTTGGGACAGGGTTGGCTCTGGGGCCAACGTCCTGACTTTC
TRBD2	TRBJ2-1	12	TRBV29-1	-	CSGTSGTNEQFF	TGCTCCGGGACTAGCGGGACAAATGAGCAGTTCTTC
TRBD2	TRBJ2-1	15	TRBV9	few	CASTASGGADNEQFF	TGTGCCAGCACTGCTAGCGGAGGAGCGGACAATGAGCAGTTCTTC
TRBD1	TRBJ1-5	15	TRBV9	few	CASSEQGASNQPQHF	TGTGCCAGCAGCGAACAGGGGGCGAGCAATCAGCCCCAGCATTTT
TRBD1	TRBJ1-1	14	TRBV4-3	-	CASSQGGQGPEAFF	TGCGCCAGCAGCCAAGGAGGACAGGGCCCTGAAGCTTTCTTT
-	TRBJ2-7	19	TRBV30	few	CAWSPPGQGLAGASYEQYF	TGTGCCTGGAGTCCCCCCGGACAGGGACTAGCTGGGGCCTCCTACGAGCAGTACTTC
TRBD2	TRBJ2-2	16	TRBV7-7	-	CASSLRLAGETGELFF	TGTGCCAGCAGCCTCAGACTAGCGGGAGAAACCGGGGAGCTGTTTTTT
TRBD1	TRBJ1-1	12	TRBV27	-	CASRQGVTEAFF	TGTGCCAGCAGACAGGGGGTTACTGAAGCTTTCTTT
TRBD1	TRBJ1-2	17	TRBV20-1	few	CSTIQGRGWGQGNGYTF	TGCAGCACCATCCAGGGCAGGGGATGGGGACAGGGGAATGGCTACACCTTC
-	TRBJ2-1	14	TRBV11-2	-	CASSLAPSWTEQFF	TGTGCCAGCAGCTTAGCCCCATCGTGGACTGAGCAGTTCTTC
-	TRBJ1-1	14	TRBV27	-	CASSWGGVPSEAFF	TGTGCCAGCAGTTGGGGGGGGGTCCCCTCTGAAGCTTTCTTT
-	TRBJ2-3	14	TRBV29-1	-	CSVAVPGHTNTQYF	TGCAGCGTCGCTGTCCCGGGACACACGAATACGCAGTATTTT
-	TRBJ1-4	14	TRBV12-3/TRBV12-4	-	CASSLDSTNEKLFF	TGTGCCAGCAGCCTAGACTCCACTAATGAAAAACTGTTTTTT
-	TRBJ2-2	17	TRBV4-3	few	CASSQEESRPYTGELFF	TGCGCCAGCAGCCAAGAAGAGTCTCGACCCTACACCGGGGAGCTGTTTTTT
-	TRBJ2-3	11	TRBV29-1	-	CSGASTDTQYF	TGCAGCGGAGCTAGCACAGATACGCAGTATTTT
-	TRBJ1-5	15	TRBV28	few	CASRRQVFSNQPQHF	TGTGCCAGCAGGCGACAGGTCTTTAGCAATCAGCCCCAGCATTTT
TRBD2	TRBJ2-7	12	TRBV29-1	-	CSVHYTSGTQYF	TGCAGCGTCCATTATACTAGCGGGACTCAGTACTTC
TRBD1	TRBJ2-1	16	TRBV10-3	few	CAISEGDRVIYNEQFF	TGTGCCATCAGTGAGGGGGACAGGGTGATCTACAATGAGCAGTTCTTC
-	TRBJ2-2	18	TRBV15	-	CATSRDLSLGRGTGELFF	TGTGCCACCAGCAGAGATCTCTCTTTGGGTCGGGGCACCGGGGAGCTGTTTTTT
TRBD2	TRBJ2-1	18	TRBV6-2/TRBV6-3	-	CASSYSGTSASSYNEQFF	TGTGCCAGCAGTTACTCGGGGACTAGCGCTAGCTCCTACAATGAGCAGTTCTTC
TRBD2	TRBJ2-5	14	TRBV7-9	once	CASSFPTSKETQYF	TGTGCCAGCAGCTTTCCGACTAGCAAAGAGACCCAGTACTTC